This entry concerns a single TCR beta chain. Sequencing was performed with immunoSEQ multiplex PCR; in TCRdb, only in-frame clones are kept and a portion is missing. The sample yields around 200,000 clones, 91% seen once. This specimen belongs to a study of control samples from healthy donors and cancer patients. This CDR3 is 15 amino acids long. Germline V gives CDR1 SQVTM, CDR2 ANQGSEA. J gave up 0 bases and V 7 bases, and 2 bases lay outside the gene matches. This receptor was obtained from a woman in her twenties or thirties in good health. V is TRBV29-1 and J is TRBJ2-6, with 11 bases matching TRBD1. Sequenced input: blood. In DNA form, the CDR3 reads TGCAGCGCTGGACAGGGGGCCTCTGGGGCCAACGTCCTGACTTTC. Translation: CSAGQGASGANVLTF.